These T cell receptor beta chains were read from a single sample in a study of CXCR3-negative and CXCR3-positive naive CD8 T cells. TCRdb reprocessed the 5' RACE reads and reports one entry per CDR3 protein, with no DNA. The ten top clones account for 1.5% to 2%, within a sample of about 6,000 distinct CDR3 sequences. Sequencing input: naive CXCR3+ CD8+ T cells from blood. The receptors stem from a human donor in good health. Some clones in this sample may be carry-over from other donors' samples. Both conserved end residues are part of each CDR3. Size is stated for part of the rows, as once, few or many counts, or as a class when the clone is expanded.

cdr3_length,clone_size,j_call,v_call,cdr3_aa
15,-,TRBJ2-1,TRBV27,CASSFSGWMDNEQFF
14,-,TRBJ1-5,TRBV27,CASSLVGGNQPQHF
15,-,TRBJ1-1,TRBV29-1,CSVAPWDSMNTEAFF
14,medium-sized,TRBJ2-5,TRBV7-9,CASSPLGSEETQYF
14,medium-sized,TRBJ2-1,TRBV29-1,CSVESLAGDYEQFF
15,medium-sized,TRBJ2-5,TRBV7-9,CASSLEDYKQETQYF
14,-,TRBJ1-1,TRBV27,CASSFAGDFTEAFF
18,-,TRBJ2-1,TRBV20-1,CSASGTSGTPGGVNEQFF
12,medium-sized,TRBJ2-2,TRBV7-9,CASRPNTGELFF
15,-,TRBJ2-7,TRBV20-1,CSARDIARTAYEQYF
16,medium-sized,TRBJ2-2,TRBV4-1,CASSSGATSNTGELFF
14,medium-sized,TRBJ2-7,TRBV29-1,CSVENPDGGYEQYF
16,-,TRBJ2-4,TRBV20-1,CSARDVGTVAKNIQYF
20,-,TRBJ2-7,TRBV20-1,CSARDSLLHGTGVDPYEQYF
13,-,TRBJ2-7,TRBV29-1,CSVLGTNSYEQYF
16,-,TRBJ2-3,TRBV6-2/TRBV6-3,CASSDIRGELTDTQYF
12,medium-sized,TRBJ1-2,TRBV29-1,CSVDLNGMCCSF
12,medium-sized,TRBJ2-7,TRBV6-2/TRBV6-3,CASSLIGYEQYF
16,medium-sized,TRBJ2-3,TRBV7-9,CASSLPSRGGPDTQYF
12,medium-sized,TRBJ2-7,TRBV29-1,CSSTSETYEQYF
13,medium-sized,TRBJ2-5,TRBV5-1,CASSTENQETQYF
13,-,TRBJ2-1,TRBV20-1,CSARDPGSLDQFF
14,medium-sized,TRBJ2-5,TRBV7-9,CASSLADSQETQYF
12,medium-sized,TRBJ2-5,TRBV29-1,CSVPGLAGTQYF
16,medium-sized,TRBJ1-2,TRBV12-5,CASGLDRDSPNYGYTF
14,medium-sized,TRBJ2-7,TRBV27,CASSPGLPSYEQYF
16,-,TRBJ1-1,TRBV10-3,CAISEFGQGPNTEAFF
14,-,TRBJ1-1,TRBV5-1,CASSSGQGATEAFF
16,medium-sized,TRBJ1-1,TRBV21-1,CASSKARGQEGTEAFF
15,medium-sized,TRBJ2-7,TRBV5-1,CASSPRDRGDYEQYF
12,medium-sized,TRBJ2-7,TRBV20-1,CSAREESYEQYF
15,-,TRBJ1-1,TRBV7-9,CASSFGVTGRTEAFF
16,medium-sized,TRBJ1-4,TRBV19,CASSPRQGASNEKLFF
14,-,TRBJ1-1,TRBV6-2/TRBV6-3,CASSLGGLNTEAFF
18,medium-sized,TRBJ1-6,TRBV6-5,CASSYGGTGATWDSPLHF